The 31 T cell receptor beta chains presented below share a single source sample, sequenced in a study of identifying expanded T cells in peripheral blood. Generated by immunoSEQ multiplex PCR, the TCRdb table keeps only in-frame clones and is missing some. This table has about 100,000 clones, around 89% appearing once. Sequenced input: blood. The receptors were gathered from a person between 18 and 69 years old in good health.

The CDR3 reads CASSQQALNNEQFF. DNA of the CDR3: TGCGCCAGCAGCCAACAAGCCCTCAACAATGAGCAGTTCTTC. The chain links TRBV4-1 to TRBJ2-1; D gene ambiguous. The ends were cut back, 2 bases at V and 5 bases at J, with 10 bases in the middle. The CDR3 has 14 residues. The germline V gene encodes CDR1 MGHRA and CDR2 YSYEKL.

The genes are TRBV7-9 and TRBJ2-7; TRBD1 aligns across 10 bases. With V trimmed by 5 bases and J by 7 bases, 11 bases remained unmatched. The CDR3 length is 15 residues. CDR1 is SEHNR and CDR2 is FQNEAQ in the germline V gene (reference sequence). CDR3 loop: CASSASGTGEGEQYF. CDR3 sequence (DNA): TGTGCCAGCAGCGCCTCCGGGACAGGGGAAGGGGAGCAGTACTTC.

Written as DNA, the CDR3 is TGTGCCAGAAGCTTAGACCGCGAGGGGATCGGCGATAACTATGGCTACACCTTC. Translation gives CARSLDREGIGDNYGYTF. The chain carries TRBV7-5 and TRBJ1-2. TRBV7-5 is given as a pseudogene. The CDR3 spans 18 residues.

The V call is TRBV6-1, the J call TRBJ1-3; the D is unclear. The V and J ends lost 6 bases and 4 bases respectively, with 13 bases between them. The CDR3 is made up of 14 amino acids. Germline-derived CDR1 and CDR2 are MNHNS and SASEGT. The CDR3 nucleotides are TGTGCCAGCAGCTCAGGCCTTTCAGGAAACACCATATATTTT. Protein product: CASSSGLSGNTIYF.

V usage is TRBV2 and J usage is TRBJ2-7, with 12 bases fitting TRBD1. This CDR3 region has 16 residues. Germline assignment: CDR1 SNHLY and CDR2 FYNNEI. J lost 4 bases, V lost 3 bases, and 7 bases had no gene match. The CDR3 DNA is TGTGCCAGCAGTGACCCACGGGACAGGGGGCGGTACGAGCAGTACTTC. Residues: CASSDPRDRGRYEQYF.

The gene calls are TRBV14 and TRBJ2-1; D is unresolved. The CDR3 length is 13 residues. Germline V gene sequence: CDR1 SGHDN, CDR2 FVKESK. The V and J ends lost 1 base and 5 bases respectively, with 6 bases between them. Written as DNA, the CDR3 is TGTGCCAGCAGCCAAGGCAGAAACAATGAGCAGTTCTTC. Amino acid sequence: CASSQGRNNEQFF.

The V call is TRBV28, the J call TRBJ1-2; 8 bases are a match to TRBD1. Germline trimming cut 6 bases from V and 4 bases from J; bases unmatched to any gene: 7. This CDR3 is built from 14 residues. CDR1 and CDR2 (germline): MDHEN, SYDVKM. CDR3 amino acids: CASSSGQAGYGYTF. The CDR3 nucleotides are TGTGCCAGCAGCTCGGGACAGGCTGGCTATGGCTACACCTTC.

The CDR3 protein is CASSPLHNEQFF. The CDR3 DNA reads as TGTGCCAGCAGTCCCCTTCACAATGAGCAGTTCTTC. The rearrangement joins TRBV28 to TRBJ2-1; D unresolved. Per germline, CDR1 MDHEN and CDR2 SYDVKM. This CDR3 has 12 residues. V gave up 5 bases and J gave up 5 bases, with 7 bases separating them.

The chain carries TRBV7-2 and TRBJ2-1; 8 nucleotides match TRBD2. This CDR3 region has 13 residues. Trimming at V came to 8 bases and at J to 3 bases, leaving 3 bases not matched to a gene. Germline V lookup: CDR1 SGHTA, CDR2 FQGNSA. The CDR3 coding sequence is TGTGCCAGCGCAGCGGGAGTCTACAATGAGCAGTTCTTC. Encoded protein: CASAAGVYNEQFF. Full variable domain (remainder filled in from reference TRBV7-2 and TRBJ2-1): GAGVSQSPSNKVTEKGKDVELRCDPISGHTALYWYRQSLGQGLEFLIYFQGNSAPDKSGLPSDRFSAERTGGSVSTLTIQRTQQEDSAVYLCASAAGVYNEQFFGPGTRLTVL.

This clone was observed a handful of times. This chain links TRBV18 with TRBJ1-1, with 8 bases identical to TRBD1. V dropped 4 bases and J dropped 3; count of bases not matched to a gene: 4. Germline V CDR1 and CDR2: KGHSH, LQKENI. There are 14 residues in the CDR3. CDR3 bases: TGTGCCAGCTCACGCTACAGGGGGGACACTGAAGCTTTCTTT. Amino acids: CASSRYRGDTEAFF.

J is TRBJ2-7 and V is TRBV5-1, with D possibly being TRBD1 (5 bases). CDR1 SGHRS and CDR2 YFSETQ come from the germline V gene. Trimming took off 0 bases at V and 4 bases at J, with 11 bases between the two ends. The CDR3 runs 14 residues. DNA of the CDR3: TGCGCCAGCAGCTTGGGCAGGGTCACATACGAGCAGTACTTC. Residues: CASSLGRVTYEQYF.

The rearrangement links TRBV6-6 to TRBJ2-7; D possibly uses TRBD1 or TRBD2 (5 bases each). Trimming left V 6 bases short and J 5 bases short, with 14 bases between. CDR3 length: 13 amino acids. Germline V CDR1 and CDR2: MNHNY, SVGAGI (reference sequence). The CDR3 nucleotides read TGTGCCAGCAGGCTGAAGCAGGGAGACGAGCAGTACTTC. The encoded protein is CASRLKQGDEQYF.

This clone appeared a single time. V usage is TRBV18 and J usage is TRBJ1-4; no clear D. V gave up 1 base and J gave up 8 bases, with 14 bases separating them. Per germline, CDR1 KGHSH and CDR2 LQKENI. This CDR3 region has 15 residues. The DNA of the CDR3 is TGTGCCAGCTCACCACTGGGGAGGGAGTACGAAAAACTGTTTTTT. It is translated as CASSPLGREYEKLFF.

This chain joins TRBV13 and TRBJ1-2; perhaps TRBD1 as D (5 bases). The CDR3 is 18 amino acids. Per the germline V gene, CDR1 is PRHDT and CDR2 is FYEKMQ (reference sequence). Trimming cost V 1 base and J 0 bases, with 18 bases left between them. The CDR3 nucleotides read TGTGCCAGCAGCTTAGCCTCCGGGACGGGACCTACTAACTATGGCTACACCTTC. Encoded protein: CASSLASGTGPTNYGYTF.

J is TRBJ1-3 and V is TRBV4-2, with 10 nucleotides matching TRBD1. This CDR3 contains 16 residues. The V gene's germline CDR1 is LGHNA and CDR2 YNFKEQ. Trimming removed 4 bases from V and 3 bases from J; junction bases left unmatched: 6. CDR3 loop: CASSRTGTGVGNTIYF. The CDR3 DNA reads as TGTGCCAGCAGCCGTACCGGGACAGGGGTTGGAAACACCATATATTTT.

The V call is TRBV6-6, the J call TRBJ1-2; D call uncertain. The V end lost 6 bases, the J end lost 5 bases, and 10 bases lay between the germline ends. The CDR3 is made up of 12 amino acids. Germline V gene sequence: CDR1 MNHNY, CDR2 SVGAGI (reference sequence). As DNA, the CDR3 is TGTGCCAGCAGCCCCGCGGGATATGGCTACACCTTC. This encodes CASSPAGYGYTF.

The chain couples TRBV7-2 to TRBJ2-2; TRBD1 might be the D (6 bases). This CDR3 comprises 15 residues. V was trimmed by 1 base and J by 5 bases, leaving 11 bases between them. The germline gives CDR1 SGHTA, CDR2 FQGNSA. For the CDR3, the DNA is TGTGCCAGCAGCTTAGGGCCAGGGGAGACCGGGGAGCTGTTTTTT. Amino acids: CASSLGPGETGELFF.

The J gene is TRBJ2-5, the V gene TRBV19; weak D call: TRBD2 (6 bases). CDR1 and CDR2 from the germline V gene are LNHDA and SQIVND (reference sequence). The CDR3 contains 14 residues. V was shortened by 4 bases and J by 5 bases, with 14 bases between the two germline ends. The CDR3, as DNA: TGTGCCAGTAGTACCCCGGGACTCGACGAGACCCAGTACTTC. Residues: CASSTPGLDETQYF.

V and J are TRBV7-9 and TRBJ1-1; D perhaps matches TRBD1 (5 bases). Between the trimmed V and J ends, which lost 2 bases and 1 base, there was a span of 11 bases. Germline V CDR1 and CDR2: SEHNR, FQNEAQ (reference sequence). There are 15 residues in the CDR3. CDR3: CASSLIGGGNTEAFF. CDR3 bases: TGTGCCAGCAGCTTAATTGGGGGAGGGAACACTGAAGCTTTCTTT.

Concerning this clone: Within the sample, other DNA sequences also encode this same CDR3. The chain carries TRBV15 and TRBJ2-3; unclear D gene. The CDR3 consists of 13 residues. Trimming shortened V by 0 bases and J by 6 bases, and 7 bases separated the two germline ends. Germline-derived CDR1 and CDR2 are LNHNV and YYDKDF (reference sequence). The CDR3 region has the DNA TGTGCCACCAGCAGAGATCCCCCTGATACGCAGTATTTT. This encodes CATSRDPPDTQYF.

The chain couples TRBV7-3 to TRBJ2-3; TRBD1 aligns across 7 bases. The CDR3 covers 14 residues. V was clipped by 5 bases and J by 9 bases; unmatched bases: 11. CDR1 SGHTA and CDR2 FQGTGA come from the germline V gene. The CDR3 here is CASSPTGQSATQYF. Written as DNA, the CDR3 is TGTGCCAGCAGCCCGACGGGACAGTCGGCGACGCAGTATTTT.

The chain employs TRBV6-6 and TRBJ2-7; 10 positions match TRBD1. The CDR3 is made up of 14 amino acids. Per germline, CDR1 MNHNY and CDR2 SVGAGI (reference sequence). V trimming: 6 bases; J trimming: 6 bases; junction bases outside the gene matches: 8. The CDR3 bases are TGTGCCAGCAGGGGAGGGACAGGGGACCGCGAGCAGTACTTC. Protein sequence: CASRGGTGDREQYF.

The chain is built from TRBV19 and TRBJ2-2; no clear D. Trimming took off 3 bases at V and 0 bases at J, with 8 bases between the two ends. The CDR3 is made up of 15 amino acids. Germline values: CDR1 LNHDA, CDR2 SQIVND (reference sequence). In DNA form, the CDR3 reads TGTGCCAGTAGTATCGGCAGGTCGAACACCGGGGAGCTGTTTTTT. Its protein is CASSIGRSNTGELFF. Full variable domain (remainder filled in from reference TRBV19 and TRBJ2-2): DGGITQSPKYLFRKEGQNVTLSCEQNLNHDAMYWYRQDPGQGLRLIYYSQIVNDFQKGDIAEGYSVSREKKESFPLTVTSAQKNPTAFYLCASSIGRSNTGELFFGEGSRLTVL.

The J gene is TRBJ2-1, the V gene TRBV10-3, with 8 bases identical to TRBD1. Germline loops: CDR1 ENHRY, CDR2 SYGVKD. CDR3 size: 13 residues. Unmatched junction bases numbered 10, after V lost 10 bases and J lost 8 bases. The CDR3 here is CATAGQVDDEQFF. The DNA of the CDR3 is TGTGCCACCGCGGGACAGGTTGACGATGAGCAGTTCTTC.

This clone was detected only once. CDR3 sequence reads: CASSFVLSTTPAGELFF. The DNA of the CDR3 is TGTGCCAGCAGTTTCGTTCTGTCGACCACGCCGGCGGGGGAGCTGTTTTTT. This chain links TRBV28 with TRBJ2-2; D not resolved. The CDR3 covers 17 residues. The V end lost 3 bases, the J end lost 8 bases, and 22 bases lay between the germline ends. Germline assignment: CDR1 MDHEN and CDR2 SYDVKM.

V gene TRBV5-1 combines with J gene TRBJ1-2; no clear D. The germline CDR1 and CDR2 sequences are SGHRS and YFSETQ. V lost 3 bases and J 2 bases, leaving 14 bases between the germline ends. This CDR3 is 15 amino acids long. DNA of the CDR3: TGCGCCAGCAGCTGGGGAGCAGGTTCCAACTATGGCTACACCTTC. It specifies CASSWGAGSNYGYTF.

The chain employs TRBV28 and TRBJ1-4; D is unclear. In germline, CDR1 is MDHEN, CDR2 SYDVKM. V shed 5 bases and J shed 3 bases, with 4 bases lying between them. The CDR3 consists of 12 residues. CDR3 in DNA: TGTGCCAGCAGTCCCTCTAATGAAAAACTGTTTTTT. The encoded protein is CASSPSNEKLFF.

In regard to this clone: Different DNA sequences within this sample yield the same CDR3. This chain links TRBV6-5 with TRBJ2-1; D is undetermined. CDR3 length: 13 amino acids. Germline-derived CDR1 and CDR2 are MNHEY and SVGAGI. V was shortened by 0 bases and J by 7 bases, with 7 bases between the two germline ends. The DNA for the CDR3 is TGTGCCAGCAGTTACTCAGGGCGTAATGAGCAGTTCTTC. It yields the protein CASSYSGRNEQFF.

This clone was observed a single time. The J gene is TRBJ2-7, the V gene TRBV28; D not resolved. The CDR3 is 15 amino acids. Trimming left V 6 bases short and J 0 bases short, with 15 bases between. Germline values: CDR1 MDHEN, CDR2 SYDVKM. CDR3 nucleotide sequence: TGTGCCAGCAGCCCCTGGCAGATCAACTCCTACGAGCAGTACTTC. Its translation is CASSPWQINSYEQYF.

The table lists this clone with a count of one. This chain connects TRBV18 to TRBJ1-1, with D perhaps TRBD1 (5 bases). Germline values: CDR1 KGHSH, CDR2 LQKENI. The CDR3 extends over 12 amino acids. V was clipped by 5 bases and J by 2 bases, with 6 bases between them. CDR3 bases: TGTGCCAGCTCAGGGACTAACACTGAAGCTTTCTTT. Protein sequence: CASSGTNTEAFF.

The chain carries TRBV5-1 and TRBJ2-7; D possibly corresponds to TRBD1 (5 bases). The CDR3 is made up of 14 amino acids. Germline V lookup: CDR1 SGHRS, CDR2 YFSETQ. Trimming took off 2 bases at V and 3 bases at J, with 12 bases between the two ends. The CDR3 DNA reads TGCGCCAGCAGCTTTTTGACAGCTAACTACGAGCAGTACTTC. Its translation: CASSFLTANYEQYF.